This TCR beta chain comes out of a study of shared clonotypes between healthy human individuals. Study observations and caveats: With four donors compared, around 5.4% of naive CD4 clonotypes were shared. Non-shared clonotypes had lower generation probabilities than clonotypes shared by all four sorted-subset donors.

Sorted-subset replicate PCR reactions contained roughly 200 ng DNA, corresponding to about 30,000 T cell genomes. Sequenced by immunoSEQ multiplex PCR; TCRdb stores in-frame clones only, minus some. The data hold 550,000 to 750,000 clones, with about 90% observed a single time. As concerns this clone: The antigen is unknown.

Naive CD8 cells lacked CD45RO, underwent positive selection for CCR7 and left out terminally differentiated effector memory CD45RA+ cells. The V gene lost 0 bases and the J gene lost 2 bases, with 6 bases spanning the gap. Germline-derived CDR1 and CDR2 are MNHNY and SVGAGI (reference sequence). The CDR3 consists of 14 residues. Sequenced: naive CD8+ T cells sorted from blood. The V gene is TRBV6-6, the J gene TRBJ2-3, with D possibly being TRBD1 (5 bases). This clonotype was sampled from a man aged 30-40 years in good health. The CDR3 loop reads CASSYSGATDTQYF. CDR3 nucleotide sequence: TGTGCCAGCAGTTACTCAGGGGCCACAGATACGCAGTATTTT.